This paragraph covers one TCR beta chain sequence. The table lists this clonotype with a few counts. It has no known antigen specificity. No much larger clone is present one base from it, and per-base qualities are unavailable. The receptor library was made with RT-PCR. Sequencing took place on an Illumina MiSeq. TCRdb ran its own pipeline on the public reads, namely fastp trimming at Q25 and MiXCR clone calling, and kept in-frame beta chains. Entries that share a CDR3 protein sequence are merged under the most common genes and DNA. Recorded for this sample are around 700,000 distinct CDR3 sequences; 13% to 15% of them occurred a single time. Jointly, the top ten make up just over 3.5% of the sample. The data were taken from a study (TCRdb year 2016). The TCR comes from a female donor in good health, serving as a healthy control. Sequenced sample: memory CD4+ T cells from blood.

The CDR3: CAISRGARDSSTDTQYF. The DNA sequence is given as TGTGCCATCAGTCGAGGGGCTAGGGACAGTAGCACAGATACGCAGTATTTT. Rearrangement joined TRBV10-3 to TRBJ2-3; the central 7 bases match TRBD1. From the cysteine up to the phenylalanine, the CDR3 has a length of 17 residues. Left in the record is the CDR3 DNA by itself, 51 bases read in frame from the first base. Germline trimming amounts to 5 bases on V and 0 bases on J, with 11 as the count of junction bases outside the gene matches. Via the germline V gene, CDR1 is ENHRY and CDR2 SYGVKD.